One and the same sample provided the 21 T cell receptor beta chains below, sequenced in a study of identical twins. TCRdb re-derived calls from the 5' RACE reads in MiXCR, one entry per CDR3 protein. The sample lists 1.5 million to 2 million distinct CDR3 sequences; about 32% were seen once. The sequencing sample was made of cord blood. These receptors all stem from a newborn girl in good health.

The chain is built from TRBV20-1 and TRBJ1-5; TRBD1 might be the D (5 bases). Trimming took 3 bases from V and 5 from J, leaving 14 bases between them. Germline assignment: CDR1 DFQATT and CDR2 SNEGSKA (reference sequence). The CDR3 has 14 amino acids. The CDR3 DNA reads TGCAGTGCTAGGGCTGTGGGGGGAGATCAGCCCCAGCATTTT. Protein sequence: CSARAVGGDQPQHF.

The chain uses TRBV18 and TRBJ2-1; 14 bases are shared with TRBD2. V gave up 5 bases and J gave up 4 bases; unmatched junction bases: 7. CDR3 size: 17 residues. The germline gives CDR1 KGHSH, CDR2 LQKENI. The CDR3 nucleotides read TGTGCCAGCTCATCGGGACTAGCGGGGGTTTTTTACAATGAGCAGTTCTTC. It translates to CASSSGLAGVFYNEQFF.

This chain connects TRBV5-1 to TRBJ1-2; D gene ambiguous. V was trimmed by 4 bases and J by 3 bases, leaving 13 bases between them. The CDR3 is 14 residues long. Germline CDR1 SGHRS, CDR2 YFSETQ. The CDR3 sequence: CASSRSFGDYGYTF. The CDR3 bases are TGCGCCAGCAGCCGTTCATTCGGGGACTATGGCTACACCTTC.

This clonotype was seen only a few times. CDR3 amino acids: CSARDISLGTDTQYF. The CDR3 nucleotides are TGCAGTGCTAGAGATATTAGCCTTGGCACAGATACGCAGTATTTT. The V and J genes are TRBV20-1 and TRBJ2-3; D ambiguous. The germline gives CDR1 DFQATT, CDR2 SNEGSKA (reference sequence). The CDR3 is made up of 15 amino acids. Trimming removed 0 bases from V and 1 base from J, with 11 bases in between.

This clonotype was seen a single time. V usage is TRBV20-1 and J usage is TRBJ2-1; D ambiguous. The DNA end favors TRBJ2-7, so the J call may be wrong. CDR1 DFQATT and CDR2 SNEGSKA come from the germline V gene (reference sequence). There are 13 residues in the CDR3. The CDR3 spells CSARAYRYNEQYF. In DNA form, the CDR3 reads TGCAGTGCTAGAGCTTATCGCTACAATGAGCAGTACTTC.

The chain links TRBV5-6 to TRBJ2-7; perhaps TRBD2 as D (5 bases). Trimming pared 0 bases from V and 3 bases from J, leaving 10 bases between. The CDR3 length is 14 residues. Germline V gives CDR1 SGHDT, CDR2 YYEEEE. The CDR3 DNA sequence: TGTGCCAGCAGCTTGGCCGGGAACAACTACGAGCAGTACTTC. The encoded protein is CASSLAGNNYEQYF.

This clonotype was observed a handful of times. V gene TRBV28 combines with J gene TRBJ2-3, with 10 bases matching TRBD1. There are 16 residues in the CDR3. The germline V gene has CDR1 MDHEN and CDR2 SYDVKM. The ends lost 5 bases at V and 1 base at J; junction bases unmatched: 6. CDR3 bases: TGTGCCAGCAGTCCCCTAGACAGGGGGCGCACAGATACGCAGTATTTT. It specifies CASSPLDRGRTDTQYF.

This sequence joins TRBV4-1 and TRBJ2-3; perhaps TRBD2 as D (5 bases). Germline V lookup: CDR1 MGHRA, CDR2 YSYEKL. The CDR3 length is 15 residues. Trimming removed 8 bases from V and 0 bases from J, with 15 bases in between. CDR3 DNA: TGCGCCAGCGGCCTACACGGGGTTAGCACAGATACGCAGTATTTT. This encodes CASGLHGVSTDTQYF.

The genes are TRBV2 and TRBJ2-4; D is ambiguous. The germline V gene encodes CDR1 SNHLY and CDR2 FYNNEI. V lost 7 bases and J 1 base, leaving 5 bases between the germline ends. This CDR3 has 12 amino acids. CDR3 bases: TGTGCCAGCAAGGATGCCAAAAACATTCAGTACTTC. It specifies CASKDAKNIQYF.

The chain joins TRBV4-1 to TRBJ1-1; D is unclear. The CDR3 covers 14 residues. The V end was cut by 8 bases, the J end by 0 bases, with 13 bases between. Germline V gene sequence: CDR1 MGHRA, CDR2 YSYEKL. This chain's CDR3 is CASRRGIMNTEAFF. DNA of the CDR3: TGCGCCAGCCGCCGTGGGATCATGAACACTGAAGCTTTCTTT.

The rearrangement links TRBV5-1 to TRBJ1-1; a possible D gene is TRBD1 (5 bases). Trimming left V 5 bases short and J 2 bases short, with 13 bases between. The CDR3 contains 14 residues. Germline CDR1 is SGHRS and CDR2 is YFSETQ. CDR3 bases: TGCGCCAGCAGTAAAGACAGCGTCAACACTGAAGCTTTCTTT. This encodes CASSKDSVNTEAFF.

As for this clonotype: One base away lies a much larger clone, so this may be a sequencing read error. The chain recombines TRBV10-3 with TRBJ2-7, with D possibly called TRBD1 or TRBD2 (5 bases each). Germline values: CDR1 ENHRY, CDR2 SYGVKD. There are 15 residues in the CDR3. The chain's CDR3 is CAIRDGDWLSHEQYF. CDR3 DNA: TGTGCCATCCGGGACGGAGACTGGCTCTCCCACGAGCAGTACTTC.

The chain has TRBV5-8 and TRBJ2-2; D gene ambiguous. Trimming shortened V by 5 bases and J by 2 bases, and 13 bases separated the two germline ends. The length of the CDR3 is 15 residues. CDR1 and CDR2 (germline): SGHTS, YDEGEE. The CDR3 here is CASRSFSVNTGELFF. The CDR3, as DNA: TGTGCCAGCAGATCATTCTCGGTCAACACCGGGGAGCTGTTTTTT.

The rearrangement links TRBV5-1 to TRBJ2-1, with a possible D match to TRBD2 (6 bases). This CDR3 spans 18 amino acids. Germline values: CDR1 SGHRS, CDR2 YFSETQ. Deletions cut 2 bases from V and 0 bases from J, with 18 bases between. The CDR3 is CASSFPSMGLPSYNEQFF. DNA of the CDR3: TGCGCCAGCAGCTTCCCTTCTATGGGACTCCCCTCCTACAATGAGCAGTTCTTC. The complete variable domain, with remaining parts taken from reference TRBV5-1 and TRBJ2-1, reads KAGVTQTPRYLIKTRGQQVTLSCSPISGHRSVSWYQQTPGQGLQFLFEYFSETQRNKGNFPGRFSGRQFSNSRSEMNVSTLELGDSALYLCASSFPSMGLPSYNEQFFGPGTRLTVL.

V is TRBV10-3 and J is TRBJ2-7, with 10 bases matching TRBD1. Trimming took 6 bases from V and 5 from J; bases not matched to a gene: 7. CDR3 length: 14 residues. From germline, CDR1 is ENHRY and CDR2 SYGVKD. DNA for the CDR3: TGTGCCATCAGCGGGGACAGGGGCATGAACGAGCAGTACTTC. It encodes CAISGDRGMNEQYF.

Of note for this clonotype: An end of the junction does not agree with germline; a read error may underlie this. The chain joins TRBV12-3 or TRBV12-4 to TRBJ1-1; no clear D. This CDR3 region has 13 residues. The CDR3 region has the DNA TGTGCCAGCGGTTTCGCCGTAACCACTGAAGCTTTCTTT. It translates to CASGFAVTTEAFF.

As concerns this clonotype: The junction differs from germline at one of its ends, possibly a read error. This sequence joins TRBV5-5 and TRBJ1-4, with 7 bases that match TRBD1. CDR1 and CDR2 (germline): SGHKS, YYEKEE (reference sequence). This CDR3 contains 14 residues. The CDR3 spells CAISLTGMDEKLFF. CDR3 nucleotide sequence: TGTGCCATCAGCTTGACAGGGATGGATGAAAAACTGTTTTTT.

This clonotype has only a few counts. The chain couples TRBV12-3 or TRBV12-4 to TRBJ1-5; tentatively, D is TRBD1 (5 bases). The CDR3 totals 15 residues. Trimming removed 5 bases from V and 6 bases from J, with 17 bases in between. As DNA, the CDR3 is TGTGCCAGCAGTCCCCGAGGCAGGGCAGGTCAGCCCCAGCATTTT. Protein: CASSPRGRAGQPQHF.

This clonotype showed up many times. This sequence joins TRBV11-2 and TRBJ2-3, with TRBD1 matching 7 bases. The trim removed 5 bases at V and 2 bases at J, leaving 10 bases unmatched. This CDR3 is 16 amino acids long. Germline V gene lookup returns CDR1 SGHAT and CDR2 FQNNGV. The CDR3 sequence is CASSRWGQPTTDTQYF. The CDR3 nucleotides are TGTGCCAGCAGCAGATGGGGACAGCCTACCACAGATACGCAGTATTTT.

This chain joins TRBV12-3 or TRBV12-4 and TRBJ2-7; D not certain. V dropped 4 bases and J dropped 0 bases, with 10 bases sitting between them. CDR3 length: 14 amino acids. CDR3 nucleotide sequence: TGTGCCAGCAGTTCGAGGATTAGCTCCTACGAGCAGTACTTC. Protein product: CASSSRISSYEQYF.

V and J are TRBV2 and TRBJ1-5; D gene unclear. With 7 bases removed from V and 3 bases from J, the gap between germline ends came to 13 bases. Germline-derived CDR1 and CDR2 are SNHLY and FYNNEI. The CDR3 consists of 14 residues. CDR3 in amino acids: CASTRADLNQPQHF. The CDR3 DNA reads TGTGCCAGCACTCGGGCCGATCTCAATCAGCCCCAGCATTTT.